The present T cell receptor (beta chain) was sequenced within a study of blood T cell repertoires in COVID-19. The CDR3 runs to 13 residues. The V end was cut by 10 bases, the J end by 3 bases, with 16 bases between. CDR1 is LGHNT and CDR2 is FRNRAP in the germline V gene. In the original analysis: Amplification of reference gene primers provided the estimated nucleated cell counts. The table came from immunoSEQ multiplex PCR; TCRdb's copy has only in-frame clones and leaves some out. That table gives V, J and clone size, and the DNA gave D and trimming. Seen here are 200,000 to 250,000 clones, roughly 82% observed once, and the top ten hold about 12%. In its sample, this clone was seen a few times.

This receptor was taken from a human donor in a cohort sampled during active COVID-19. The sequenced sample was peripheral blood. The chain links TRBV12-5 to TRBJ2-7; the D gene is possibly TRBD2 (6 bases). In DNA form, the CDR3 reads TGTGCTACCCACGGCGGGACTGGCTACGAGCAGTACTTC. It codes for CATHGGTGYEQYF. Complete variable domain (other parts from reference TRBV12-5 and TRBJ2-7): DARVTQTPRHKVTEMGQEVTMRCQPILGHNTVFWYRQTMMQGLELLAYFRNRAPLDDSGMPKDRFSAEMPDATLATLKIQPSEPRDSAVYFCATHGGTGYEQYFGPGTRLTVT.